This T cell receptor (beta chain) was recorded in a study of radiation and T cells in renal cell carcinoma. Trimming shortened V by 4 bases and J by 3 bases, and 21 bases separated the two germline ends. Germline lookup yields CDR1 SGHDN and CDR2 FVKESK. This CDR3 is built from 17 residues. Time point reported: baseline pretreatment blood. Treatment of the sample: 15 Gy SBRT to primary tumor, nephrectomy 4 weeks later. Produced via immunoSEQ multiplex PCR; TCRdb's table is partial and in-frame only. The sample lists 130,000 or so clones; 83% were seen once. The table lists this clone with a few counts.

This sequence was found in a woman aged 45-65 years with renal cell carcinoma. The sequenced sample was blood, obtained from a patient whose treatment included radiotherapy and nephrectomy. V gene TRBV14 combines with J gene TRBJ1-1, with a possible D match to TRBD1 (5 bases). The CDR3 DNA sequence: TGTGCCAGCAGCCGGAAATGGGACTCGGCTGGGTACACTGAAGCTTTCTTT. Translation gives CASSRKWDSAGYTEAFF.